These 8 T cell receptor beta chains originate from one sample sequenced in a study of cytomegalovirus exposure and HLA in healthy donors. The PCR was carried out with 60 Vbeta primers and 13 Jbeta primers. The method was immunoSEQ multiplex PCR; TCRdb's version includes in-frame clones alone and lacks a portion of them. Among approximately 88,000 clones, more than 70% were seen once, and the ten largest hold 3.7%. The sequenced sample was PBMCs. Receptor source: a man in his thirties or forties in good health and CMV-seronegative.

The chain uses TRBV28 and TRBJ2-5; D gene unclear. CDR3 length: 16 residues. The V end lost 2 bases, the J end lost 5 bases, and 18 bases lay between the germline ends. Germline V lookup: CDR1 MDHEN, CDR2 SYDVKM. The CDR3 DNA sequence: TGTGCCAGCAGTTTAGTCGATTACCCCCGGTCGGAGACCCAGTACTTC. It yields the protein CASSLVDYPRSETQYF.

The J gene is TRBJ2-1, the V gene TRBV4-1; 11 positions agree with TRBD1. This CDR3 contains 18 residues. Germline V gene data show CDR1 as MGHRA and CDR2 as YSYEKL. V gave up 2 bases and J gave up 1 base; unmatched junction bases: 7. This CDR3 reads CASSQSSWDRGSYNEQFF. The CDR3 DNA reads as TGCGCCAGCAGCCAAAGCAGTTGGGACAGGGGGTCCTACAATGAGCAGTTCTTC.

This clone appeared a few times. This chain joins TRBV29-1 and TRBJ2-6; 9 bases map to TRBD2. The CDR3 contains 18 residues. Per germline, CDR1 SQVTM and CDR2 ANQGSEA. V was clipped by 5 bases and J by 0 bases; unmatched bases: 11. The CDR3 reads CSVRTGTSLNSGANVLTF. The CDR3 region has the DNA TGCAGCGTTCGTACCGGGACTAGCCTCAACTCTGGGGCCAACGTCCTGACTTTC. Complete variable domain (other parts from reference TRBV29-1 and TRBJ2-6): SAVISQKPSRDICQRGTSLTIQCQVDSQVTMMFWYRQQPGQSLTLIATANQGSEATYESGFVIDKFPISRPNLTFSTLTVSNMSPEDSSIYLCSVRTGTSLNSGANVLTFGAGSRLTVL.

This chain uses TRBV29-1 with TRBJ2-7, with a weak D call TRBD2 (5 bases). Deletions cut 1 base from V and 2 bases from J, with 12 bases between. This CDR3 comprises 14 residues. Germline values: CDR1 SQVTM, CDR2 ANQGSEA. The CDR3 is CSVEVSRETYEQYF. Here the CDR3 DNA reads TGCAGCGTTGAAGTAAGTAGGGAGACCTACGAGCAGTACTTC.

The chain combines TRBV5-1 with TRBJ2-1; 7 bases agree with TRBD2. Germline values: CDR1 SGHRS, CDR2 YFSETQ. V dropped 1 base and J dropped 7; count of bases not matched to a gene: 8. The CDR3 contains 15 residues. The CDR3: CASSLRPLAPNEQFF. The CDR3 DNA is TGCGCCAGCAGCTTGCGCCCACTAGCGCCGAATGAGCAGTTCTTC. Full variable domain (remainder filled in from reference TRBV5-1 and TRBJ2-1): KAGVTQTPRYLIKTRGQQVTLSCSPISGHRSVSWYQQTPGQGLQFLFEYFSETQRNKGNFPGRFSGRQFSNSRSEMNVSTLELGDSALYLCASSLRPLAPNEQFFGPGTRLTVL.

The chain couples TRBV13 to TRBJ1-4; 8 bases fit TRBD1. The germline CDR1 and CDR2 sequences are PRHDT and FYEKMQ (reference sequence). V was clipped by 1 base and J by 8 bases; unmatched bases: 6. The CDR3 runs 15 residues. As DNA, the CDR3 is TGTGCCAGCAGCTTAGCAAAAGACAGGGGCGAAAAACTGTTTTTT. Its translation: CASSLAKDRGEKLFF. The variable domain in full, completed from reference TRBV13 and TRBJ1-4, reads AAGVIQSPRHLIKEKRETATLKCYPIPRHDTVYWYQQGPGQDPQFLISFYEKMQSDKGSIPDRFSAQQFSDYHSELNMSSLELGDSALYFCASSLAKDRGEKLFFGSGTQLSVL.

The chain couples TRBV4-3 to TRBJ1-1; D possibly corresponds to TRBD1 (5 bases). The CDR3 runs to 15 residues. In germline, CDR1 is LGHNA, CDR2 YSLEER. Trimming took off 4 bases at V and 8 bases at J, with 20 bases between the two ends. The CDR3 loop is CASSRASGPSREAFF. CDR3 coding DNA: TGCGCCAGCAGCCGTGCGTCAGGGCCTTCTCGAGAAGCTTTCTTT.

The chain combines TRBV4-1 with TRBJ2-7; D might be TRBD1 (5 bases). The V gene's germline CDR1 is MGHRA and CDR2 YSYEKL. This CDR3 region has 14 residues. The ends were cut back, 3 bases at V and 0 bases at J, with 9 bases in the middle. CDR3 sequence: CASSQGRNSYEQYF. As DNA, the CDR3 is TGCGCCAGCAGCCAGGGGCGGAACTCCTACGAGCAGTACTTC.